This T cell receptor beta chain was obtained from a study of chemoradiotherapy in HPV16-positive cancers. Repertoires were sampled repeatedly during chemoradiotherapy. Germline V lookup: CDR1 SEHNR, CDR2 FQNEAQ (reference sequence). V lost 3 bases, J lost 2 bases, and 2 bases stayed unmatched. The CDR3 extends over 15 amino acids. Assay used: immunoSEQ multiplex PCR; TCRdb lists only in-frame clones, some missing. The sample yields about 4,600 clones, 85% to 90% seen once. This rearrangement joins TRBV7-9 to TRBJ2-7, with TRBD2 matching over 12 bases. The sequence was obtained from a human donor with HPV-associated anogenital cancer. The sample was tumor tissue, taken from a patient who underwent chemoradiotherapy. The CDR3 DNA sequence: TGTGCCAGCAGCTTCCTAGCGGGGGGGGCCTACGAGCAGTACTTC. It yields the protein CASSFLAGGAYEQYF.